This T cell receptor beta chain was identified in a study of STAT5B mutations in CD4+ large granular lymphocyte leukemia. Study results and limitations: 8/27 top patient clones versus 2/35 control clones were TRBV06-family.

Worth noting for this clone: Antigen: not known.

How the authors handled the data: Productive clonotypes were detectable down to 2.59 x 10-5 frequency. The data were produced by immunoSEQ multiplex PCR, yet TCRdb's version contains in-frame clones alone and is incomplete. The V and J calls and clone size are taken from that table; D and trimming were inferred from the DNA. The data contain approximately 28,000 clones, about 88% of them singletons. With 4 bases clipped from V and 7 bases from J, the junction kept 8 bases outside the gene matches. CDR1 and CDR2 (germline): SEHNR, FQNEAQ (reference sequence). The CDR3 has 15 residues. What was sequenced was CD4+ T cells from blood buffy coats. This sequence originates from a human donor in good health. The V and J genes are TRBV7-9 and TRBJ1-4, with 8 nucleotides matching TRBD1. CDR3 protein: CASSSLGTGREKLFF. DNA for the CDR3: TGTGCCAGCAGCTCGTTAGGGACAGGACGTGAAAAACTGTTTTTT.